The T cell receptor (beta chain) under discussion was sequenced for a study of T cell repertoires and HLA-DP antigens. Study details: CD4+ T cells were cocultured with HeLa cells expressing HLA-DP.

Some clones are missing from TCRdb's copy, which holds only in-frame ones; the method was immunoSEQ multiplex PCR. Of about 73,000 clones listed, roughly 75% are singletons. Germline V CDR1 and CDR2: SGHRS, YFSETQ. CDR3 length: 14 amino acids. Trimming cost V 2 bases and J 4 bases; bases outside gene matches: 4. This clone was picked up one time. Its antigen is still unknown. This TCR derives from a man in his 60s in good health and CMV-seronegative. The sample consisted of CD4+ T cells from PBMCs. The chain has TRBV5-1 and TRBJ1-1, with TRBD1 identical over 8 bases. The CDR3 is CASSLLQGGTEAFF. The CDR3 DNA is TGCGCCAGCAGCTTACTACAGGGGGGCACTGAAGCTTTCTTT.